Shown below are 3 T cell receptor beta chains from a single sample sequenced in a study of cytomegalovirus exposure and HLA in healthy donors. The study ran its PCR with 60 Vbeta and 13 Jbeta primers. Profiled with immunoSEQ multiplex PCR; TCRdb holds only in-frame clones, not every one. The data contain 75,000 to 95,000 clones, 75% to 80% of them singletons. The sequenced sample was PBMCs. The receptors shown here come from a woman in her thirties or forties in good health and CMV-seropositive.

CDR3 DNA sequence: TGCGCCAGCAGCCAAGACAGGGCGGAGACCCAGTACTTC. Translated, it gives CASSQDRAETQYF. This sequence joins TRBV4-3 and TRBJ2-5, with D perhaps TRBD1 (5 bases). CDR1 LGHNA and CDR2 YSLEER come from the germline V gene. The CDR3 covers 13 residues. Trimming took 0 bases from V and 5 from J, leaving 7 bases between them.

This chain's CDR3 is CASTSGEKPQHF. The CDR3 DNA sequence: TGTGCCAGCACTTCTGGGGAGAAGCCCCAGCATTTT. This rearrangement joins TRBV28 to TRBJ1-5; D is undetermined. The germline gives CDR1 MDHEN, CDR2 SYDVKM. Between the trimmed V and J ends, which lost 7 bases and 8 bases, there was a span of 12 bases. This CDR3 is built from 12 residues.

The chain couples TRBV15 to TRBJ2-1; TRBD2 agrees at 7 bases. The germline gives CDR1 LNHNV, CDR2 YYDKDF (reference sequence). V lost 10 bases to trimming and J lost 1 base; unmatched junction nucleotides: 7. The CDR3 has 14 residues. DNA for the CDR3: TGTGCCAGGGGGGGAGTAACTTCCTACAATGAGCAGTTCTTC. Its protein is CARGGVTSYNEQFF.